This T cell receptor beta chain was identified in a study of regulatory T cells in long-lasting Graves disease. Broader study findings: Persistent Graves' patients had lower TCR diversity than newly diagnosed ones. Among persistent patients, a larger number of public clonotypes were shared (about 3,000) than among newly diagnosed patients (approximately 970).

Investigators prepared the TCR beta libraries by applying iRepertoire HTBI primers and Arm-PCR of CDR3 regions. TCRdb redid the calling of the multiplex PCR reads with MiXCR, one entry per CDR3 protein. This table has more than 650,000 distinct CDR3 sequences, about 32% appearing once. This clonotype appeared a few times. Antigen: not known. V was cut by 2 bases and J by 0 bases, with 3 bases left in between. CDR3 length: 13 residues. Indicated time point: persistent/refractory GD, antithyroid drugs over 5 years with positive TRAb. Construction of the TCR library relied on RNA isolated from PBMCs. The V call is TRBV12-3 or TRBV12-4, the J call TRBJ2-3; D uncertain. This TCR came from a female donor with Graves disease. Source: peripheral blood mononuclear cells (PBMCs), taken when the disease was refractory, from a patient treated with antithyroid drugs. The CDR3 sequence is CASSLWSTDTQYF. In nucleotides, the CDR3 is TGTGCCAGCAGTTTATGGAGCACAGATACGCAGTATTTT.